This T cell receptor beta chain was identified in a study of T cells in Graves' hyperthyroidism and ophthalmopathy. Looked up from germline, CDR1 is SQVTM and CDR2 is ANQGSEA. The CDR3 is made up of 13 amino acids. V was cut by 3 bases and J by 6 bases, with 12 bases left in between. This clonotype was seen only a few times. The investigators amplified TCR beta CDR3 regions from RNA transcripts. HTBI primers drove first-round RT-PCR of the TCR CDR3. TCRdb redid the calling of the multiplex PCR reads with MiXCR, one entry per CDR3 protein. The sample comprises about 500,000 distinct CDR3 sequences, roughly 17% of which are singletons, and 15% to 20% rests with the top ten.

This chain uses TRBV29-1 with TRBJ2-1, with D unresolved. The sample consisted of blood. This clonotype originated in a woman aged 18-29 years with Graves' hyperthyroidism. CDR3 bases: TGCAGCGTTGAGAAGGAGACGGGCAATGAGCAGTTCTTC. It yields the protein CSVEKETGNEQFF.